The 8 T cell receptor beta chains below all came from one sample that was sequenced in a study of beta chain features in type 1 diabetes. Reverse transcribing all isolated RNA meant expressed TCRB transcripts were sequenced. Sequenced by immunoSEQ multiplex PCR; TCRdb stores in-frame clones only, minus some. The repertoire holds 500,000 to 700,000 clones, with roughly a sixth as singletons. The material sequenced was naive CD4+ T cells from blood. These receptors all stem from a young man in good health.

This clone was detected only a few times. V and J are TRBV6-6 and TRBJ2-1; D call uncertain. The V end was cut by 5 bases, the J end by 9 bases, with 8 bases between. This CDR3 has 11 residues. Per germline, CDR1 MNHNY and CDR2 SVGAGI (reference sequence). CDR3 coding DNA: TGTGCCAGCAGTAGAGAGAGTGAGCAGTTCTTC. Translated, it gives CASSRESEQFF.

The table lists this clone with a few counts. The chain uses TRBV10-3 and TRBJ1-2; D is unresolved. Per germline, CDR1 ENHRY and CDR2 SYGVKD. Deletions cut 6 bases from V and 4 bases from J, with 9 bases between. This CDR3 spans 12 amino acids. The CDR3 protein is CAISRTGYGYTF. The CDR3 coding sequence is TGTGCCATCAGCCGGACGGGCTATGGCTACACCTTC.

This sequence joins TRBV7-6 and TRBJ2-3; a possible D gene is TRBD1 (7 bases). Trimming took 5 bases from V and 0 from J, leaving 12 bases between them. Germline lookup yields CDR1 SGHVS and CDR2 FNYEAQ. The CDR3 runs to 15 residues. As DNA, the CDR3 is TGTGCCAGCAGCCGCGGGACAGCAAGCACAGATACGCAGTATTTT. Translating it yields CASSRGTASTDTQYF.

This clone was seen only a few times. This rearrangement joins TRBV5-1 to TRBJ1-5, with D maybe TRBD1 (5 bases). The CDR3 extends over 14 amino acids. Trimming removed 4 bases at V and 7 bases at J, with 15 bases between. Germline V lookup: CDR1 SGHRS, CDR2 YFSETQ. This chain's CDR3 is CASSLGTEEQPQHF. For the CDR3, the DNA is TGCGCCAGCAGCCTAGGGACGGAAGAACAGCCCCAGCATTTT.

This clone showed up just a few times. The V gene is TRBV18, the J gene TRBJ1-2; D is possibly TRBD1 (5 bases). Per germline, CDR1 KGHSH and CDR2 LQKENI. Deletions cut 2 bases from V and 4 bases from J, with 14 bases between. There are 15 residues in the CDR3. CDR3 amino acids: CASSPTAGSIYGYTF. The DNA of the CDR3 is TGTGCCAGCTCACCAACCGCAGGGAGCATCTATGGCTACACCTTC.

The chain employs TRBV28 and TRBJ1-1, with TRBD1 matching over 8 bases. Trimming at V came to 6 bases and at J to 2 bases, leaving 5 bases not matched to a gene. The CDR3 is 14 amino acids. Germline lookup yields CDR1 MDHEN and CDR2 SYDVKM. CDR3 sequence (DNA): TGTGCCAGCAGGTCGACAGGGGAAAACACTGAAGCTTTCTTT. Its protein product is CASRSTGENTEAFF. Together with reference TRBV28 and TRBJ1-1, the CDR3 gives the full variable domain: DVKVTQSSRYLVKRTGEKVFLECVQDMDHENMFWYRQDPGLGLRLIYFSYDVKMKEKGDIPEGYSVSREKKERFSLILESASTNQTSMYLCASRSTGENTEAFFGQGTRLTVV.

This clone was counted only a few times. The same CDR3 can be traced to other DNA sequences in this sample. The CDR3 is CASSLGWNTEAFF. The DNA of the CDR3 is TGTGCCAGCAGCTTAGGTTGGAACACTGAAGCTTTCTTT. The chain recombines TRBV7-9 with TRBJ1-1; D unclear. CDR1 SEHNR and CDR2 FQNEAQ come from the germline V gene (reference sequence). V lost 1 base to trimming and J lost 1 base, with 4 bases between them. This CDR3 comprises 13 residues.

This clone was counted only a few times. The chain joins TRBV6-1 to TRBJ1-1; D remains ambiguous. This CDR3 is built from 13 residues. The germline V gene has CDR1 MNHNS and CDR2 SASEGT. Deletions cut 6 bases from V and 1 base from J, with 9 bases between. In DNA form, the CDR3 reads TGTGCCAGCAGGAGGGAGACGAACACTGAAGCTTTCTTT. Amino acids: CASRRETNTEAFF.